Detailed here is one T cell receptor (beta chain). Each CDR3 protein gets one entry after TCRdb re-called the 5' RACE reads with MiXCR. The profile shows some 61,000 distinct CDR3 sequences, over 9.5% of them singletons. The data derive from a study of early T cells in non-severe SARS-CoV-2 infection. The ends were cut back, 3 bases at V and 6 bases at J, with 12 bases in the middle. The CDR3 is 13 residues long. The J gene is TRBJ2-7, the V gene TRBV12-3 or TRBV12-4; tentatively, D is TRBD1 (7 bases). Sequencing used whole blood. This clonotype originated in an adult who was a healthcare worker with PCR-confirmed SARS-CoV-2 infection or an uninfected control (not recorded which). CDR3 sequence: CASSFVQGGEQYF. The CDR3, as DNA: TGTGCCAGCAGTTTCGTCCAGGGGGGCGAGCAGTACTTC.